This T cell receptor beta chain was recorded in a study of beta chain features in type 1 diabetes. A single heparinised blood sample, averaging around 120 mL, was obtained per donor. Study-wide results and caveats: Shorter TCRB CDR3s, moderately but significantly so, were found in Type 1 diabetes patients in all four CD4+ subsets.

This clone showed up just a few times. What it recognizes is unknown. CDR1 is GTSNPN, CDR2 SVGIG, per germline (reference sequence). Trimming stripped 3 bases from V and 4 bases from J, with 9 bases between. The CDR3 extends over 12 amino acids. As every portion of the isolated RNA was reverse transcribed, the sequencing read expressed TCRB transcripts. This table comes from immunoSEQ multiplex PCR, and its TCRdb copy is limited to in-frame clones, with some not included. The sample has roughly 300,000 clones; around 13% are singletons. V gene TRBV30 combines with J gene TRBJ2-5, with D unresolved. The material sequenced was central memory CD4+ T cells from blood. The receptor was isolated from a man aged 25 to 40 in good health. CDR3 residues: CAWSPLTETQYF. The CDR3 DNA follows: TGTGCCTGGAGCCCACTCACAGAGACCCAGTACTTC.